There are many counts of the clone carrying this T cell receptor beta chain. Its antigen remains unknown. This entry is derived from a study of regulatory T cells in long-lasting Graves disease. For TCR beta, libraries came from iRepertoire HTBI primers and Arm-PCR of CDR3 regions. TCRdb re-called the multiplex PCR reads with MiXCR, one entry per CDR3 protein. The sample has 530,000 or so distinct CDR3 sequences; approximately 13% are singletons. Study-level findings and limits: TCR diversity in persistent Graves' patients was below that of newly diagnosed ones.

Between the trimmed V and J ends, which lost 3 bases and 8 bases, there was a span of 15 bases. The germline V gene encodes CDR1 SGHAT and CDR2 FQNNGV. There are 14 residues in the CDR3. Time point here: newly diagnosed GD, antithyroid drugs for less than 3 months. PBMC-extracted RNA yielded the TCR library. These same data were also listed under a study on T cells in Graves' hyperthyroidism and ophthalmopathy.

Sequences were derived from peripheral blood mononuclear cells (PBMCs), sampled at new diagnosis, from a patient treated with antithyroid drugs. This sequence was found in a man aged 25 to 40 with Graves disease. The chain couples TRBV11-2 to TRBJ2-3; weak D call: TRBD2 (6 bases). The CDR3 reads CASSLRGPRRTQYF. The CDR3 nucleotides read TGTGCCAGCAGCTTGCGGGGTCCTCGCCGTACGCAGTATTTT.